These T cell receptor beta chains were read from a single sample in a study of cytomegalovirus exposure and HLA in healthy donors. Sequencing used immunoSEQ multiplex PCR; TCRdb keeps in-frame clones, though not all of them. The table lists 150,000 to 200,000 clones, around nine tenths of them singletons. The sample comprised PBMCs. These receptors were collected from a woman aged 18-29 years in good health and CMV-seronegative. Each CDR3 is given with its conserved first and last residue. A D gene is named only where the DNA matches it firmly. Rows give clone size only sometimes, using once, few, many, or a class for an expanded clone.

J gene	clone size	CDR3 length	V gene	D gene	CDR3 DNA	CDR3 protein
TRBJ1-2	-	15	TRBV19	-	TGTGCCAGTAGTCCTTCAGCTCCCGAGGACTATGGCTACACCTTC	CASSPSAPEDYGYTF
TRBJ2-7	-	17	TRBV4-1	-	TGCGCCAGCAGCCAACTGGGTTTTGGTGACGGGGCCTACGAGCAGTACTTC	CASSQLGFGDGAYEQYF
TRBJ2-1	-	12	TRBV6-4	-	TGTGCCAGCAGCGGCGACTCCCATGAGCAGTTCTTC	CASSGDSHEQFF
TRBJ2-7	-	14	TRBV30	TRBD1	TGTGCCTGGAGTGTAGGGGGGACAGGCTACGAGCAGTACTTC	CAWSVGGTGYEQYF
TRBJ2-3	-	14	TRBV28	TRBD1	TGTGCCAGCAGTTTGACAGGGTCCACAGATACGCAGTATTTT	CASSLTGSTDTQYF
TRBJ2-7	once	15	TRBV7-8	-	TGTGCCAGCAGCTTTGAGATTCAGGGAAACTACGAGCAGTACTTC	CASSFEIQGNYEQYF
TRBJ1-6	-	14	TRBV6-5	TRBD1	TGTGCCAGCAGAGGACAGGGTCGGAATTCACCCCTCCACTTT	CASRGQGRNSPLHF
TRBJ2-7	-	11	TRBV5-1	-	TGCGCCAGCAGGGGACAAAACGAGCAGTACTTC	CASRGQNEQYF
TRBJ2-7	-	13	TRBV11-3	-	TGTGCCAGCGGCCGCGGCTCTTCCCCCGAGCAGTACTTC	CASGRGSSPEQYF
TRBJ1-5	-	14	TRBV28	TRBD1	TGTGCCAGCTCAGGGGGAAGCGTAATCCAGCCCCAGCATTTT	CASSGGSVIQPQHF
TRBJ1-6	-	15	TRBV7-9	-	TGTGCCAGCAGCCCGGACCCCGGGAGGGACTCACCCCTCCACTTT	CASSPDPGRDSPLHF
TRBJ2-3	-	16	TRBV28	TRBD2	TGTGCCAGCAGCGGACTAGCGGAGGGGGGCACAGATACGCAGTATTTT	CASSGLAEGGTDTQYF
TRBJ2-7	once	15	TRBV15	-	TGTGCCACCAGCAGAGTTTGGGAACCGGGAAGTGAGCAGTACTTC	CATSRVWEPGSEQYF
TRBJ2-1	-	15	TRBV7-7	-	TGTGCTAGCAGCTTAGCGGGACAGCCATACAATGAGCAGTTCTTC	CASSLAGQPYNEQFF
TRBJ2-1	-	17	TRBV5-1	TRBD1	TGCGCCAGCAGCTTGTTTGAGGGGGCTCCCCCCTACAATGAGCAGTTCTTC	CASSLFEGAPPYNEQFF
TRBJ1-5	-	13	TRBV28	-	TGTGCCAGCAGTTTCAGTAGCAATCAGCCCCAGCATTTT	CASSFSSNQPQHF
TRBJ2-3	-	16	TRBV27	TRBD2	TGTGCCAGCAGTATGGGACTAGCGGGAGTCACAGATACGCAGTATTTT	CASSMGLAGVTDTQYF
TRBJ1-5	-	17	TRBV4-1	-	TGCGCCAGCAGCCCAACCTACTGGGCAGCAAGCAATCAGCCCCAGCATTTT	CASSPTYWAASNQPQHF
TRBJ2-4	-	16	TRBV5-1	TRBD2	TGCGCCAGCAGCTTGACTAGCGGGGGGGCCGGGAACATTCAGTACTTC	CASSLTSGGAGNIQYF
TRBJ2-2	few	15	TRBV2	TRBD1	TGTGCCAGCAGTGAGGACAGGGTGAACACCGGGGAGCTGTTTTTT	CASSEDRVNTGELFF
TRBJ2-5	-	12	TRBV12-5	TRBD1	TGTGCTAGACAGGGGAGTCGAGAGACCCAGTACTTC	CARQGSRETQYF
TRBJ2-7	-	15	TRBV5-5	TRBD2	TGTGCCAGCAGCGGCGGACTAGCGGGAGATTACGAGCAGTACTTC	CASSGGLAGDYEQYF
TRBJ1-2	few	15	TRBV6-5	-	TGTGCCAGCAGTTACGGGGGGGTGCGGGCCTATGGCTACACCTTC	CASSYGGVRAYGYTF
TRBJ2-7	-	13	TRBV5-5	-	TGTGCCAGCAGCTTCGGTTATTCCTACGAGCAGTACTTC	CASSFGYSYEQYF
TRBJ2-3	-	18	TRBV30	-	TGTGCCTGGAGTGTACCCTCACCGACTTGGCCGGGCACAGATACGCAGTATTTT	CAWSVPSPTWPGTDTQYF
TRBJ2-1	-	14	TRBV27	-	TGTGCCAGCAGTTTAGGCCCCCGGGTAAATGAGCAGTTCTTC	CASSLGPRVNEQFF
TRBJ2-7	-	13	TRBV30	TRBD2	TGTGCCTGGAAGACTAGCGGGGAATACGAGCAGTACTTC	CAWKTSGEYEQYF
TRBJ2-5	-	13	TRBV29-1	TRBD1	TGCAGCGTTGACCAGACAGGGGAAGAGACCCAGTACTTC	CSVDQTGEETQYF
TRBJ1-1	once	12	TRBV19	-	TGTGCCAGTAGTACCGGCCTGACTGGAGCTTTCTTT	CASSTGLTGAFF
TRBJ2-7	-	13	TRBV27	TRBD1	TGTGCCAGCGGGCCGGGACAGGGCTACGAGCAGTACTTC	CASGPGQGYEQYF
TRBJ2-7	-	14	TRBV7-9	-	TGTGCCAGCAGCCCAGAGGGGGGGGCTTACGAGCAGTACTTC	CASSPEGGAYEQYF
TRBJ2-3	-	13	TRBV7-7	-	TGTGCTAGCAGCTTGGGACTTCGTGATACGCAGTATTTT	CASSLGLRDTQYF
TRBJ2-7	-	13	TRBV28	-	TGTGCCAGCATGACGGTAACAGCCTACGAGCAGTACTTC	CASMTVTAYEQYF
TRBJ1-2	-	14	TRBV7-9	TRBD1	TGTGCCAGCAGCTTACAAACAGGGGCTAAAGGCTACACCTTC	CASSLQTGAKGYTF
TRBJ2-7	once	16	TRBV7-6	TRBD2	TGTGCCAGCAGCCCGAGATTAGCGGGAGGCCTAAACGAGCAGTACTTC	CASSPRLAGGLNEQYF
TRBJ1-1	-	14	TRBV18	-	TGTGCCAGCTCACCACCATATGGGACAACTGAAGCTTTCTTT	CASSPPYGTTEAFF
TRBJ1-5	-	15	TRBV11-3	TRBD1	TGTGCCAGCAGCTTAACTCCGGGACAGGGGCAGCCCCAGCATTTT	CASSLTPGQGQPQHF
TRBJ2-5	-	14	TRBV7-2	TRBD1	TGTGCCAGCAGCCGCCAGGGGGCCCAAGAGACCCAGTACTTC	CASSRQGAQETQYF